The present T cell receptor (beta chain) was sequenced within a study of CD8+CD57+ T cells in acquired aplastic anemia. Background on the study: Sorted CD4+ and CD8+ cells gave an average of about 3.4 ug of DNA.

Whoever was chosen for sequencing had shown CD8+CD57+ cell expansion by flow cytometry. Genomic DNA provided the template from which TCR beta VDJ and CDR3 profiles were obtained. TCRdb called the reads again in MiXCR, with one record for every CDR3 protein. Here the sample spans about 160,000 distinct CDR3 sequences, around 50% being singletons. The origin of this receptor is a human donor with aplastic anemia. The sample taken for sequencing was sorted CD4+, CD8+, or CD8+CD57+ T cells (not recorded which) from PBMCs.

The CDR3 nucleotides are TGTGCCAGCAGTGACAGGTTTGGCAATCAGCCCCAGCATTTT. Translation gives CASSDRFGNQPQHF. This sequence joins TRBV2 and TRBJ1-5; no definite D call. The CDR3 loop spans 14 amino acids. The V gene lost 3 bases and the J gene lost 2 bases, with 8 bases spanning the gap. Germline CDR1 reads SNHLY; CDR2 reads FYNNEI.